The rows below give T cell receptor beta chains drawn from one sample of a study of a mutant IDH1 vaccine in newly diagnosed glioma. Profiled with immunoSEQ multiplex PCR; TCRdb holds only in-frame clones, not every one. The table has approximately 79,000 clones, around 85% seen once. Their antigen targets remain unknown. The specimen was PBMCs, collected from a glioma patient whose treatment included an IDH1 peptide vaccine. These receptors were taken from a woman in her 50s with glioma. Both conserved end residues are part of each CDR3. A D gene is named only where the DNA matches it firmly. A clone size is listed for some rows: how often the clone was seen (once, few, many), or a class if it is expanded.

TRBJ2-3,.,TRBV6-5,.,CASNKKFPDTQYF,TGTGCCAGCAACAAAAAGTTTCCAGATACGCAGTATTTT
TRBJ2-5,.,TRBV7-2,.,CASSPKRGAGETQYF,TGTGCCAGCAGCCCTAAACGAGGGGCAGGGGAGACCCAGTACTTC
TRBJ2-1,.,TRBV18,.,CASSPEIGTRSGNNEQFF,TGTGCCAGCTCACCCGAGATAGGGACGCGCTCGGGTAACAATGAGCAGTTCTTC
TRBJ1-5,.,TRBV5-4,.,CASSLDGGNQPQHF,TGTGCCAGCAGCTTGGATGGTGGCAATCAGCCCCAGCATTTT
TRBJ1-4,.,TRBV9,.,CASSGGGENEKLFF,TGTGCCAGCAGCGGTGGGGGGGAAAATGAAAAACTGTTTTTT
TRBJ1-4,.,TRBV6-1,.,CASSDFVGEVYVKLFF,TGTGCCAGCAGTGATTTTGTGGGGGAGGTTTATGTGAAACTGTTTTTT
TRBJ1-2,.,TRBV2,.,CASSEALSRYGYTF,TGTGCCAGCAGTGAAGCATTGTCACGCTATGGCTACACCTTC
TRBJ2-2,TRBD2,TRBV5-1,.,CASKRLAAYTGELFF,TGCGCCAGCAAGCGGCTAGCGGCCTACACCGGGGAGCTGTTTTTT
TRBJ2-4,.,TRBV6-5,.,CASRPRGGGHIQYF,TGTGCCAGCAGGCCGAGGGGGGGAGGCCACATTCAGTACTTC
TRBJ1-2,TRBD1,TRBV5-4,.,CASSLEDRVYYGYTF,TGTGCCAGCAGCTTGGAGGACAGGGTTTACTATGGCTACACCTTC
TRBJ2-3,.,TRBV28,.,CASSQNSDTQYF,TGTGCCAGCAGTCAAAACAGCGATACGCAGTATTTT
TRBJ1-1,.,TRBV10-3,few,CAIMSGQNTEAFF,TGTGCCATCATGAGCGGCCAGAACACTGAAGCTTTCTTT
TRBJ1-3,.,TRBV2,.,CAILRDTGNTIYF,TGTGCCATCTTAAGGGACACAGGAAACACCATATATTTT
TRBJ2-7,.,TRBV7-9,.,CASSSYEQYF,TGTGCCAGCAGCTCCTACGAGCAGTACTTC
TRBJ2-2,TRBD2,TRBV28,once,CASTAGEVATGELFF,TGTGCCAGCACTGCGGGGGAGGTGGCCACCGGGGAGCTGTTTTTT
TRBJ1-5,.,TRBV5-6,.,CASSFRVLSNQPQHF,TGTGCCAGCAGCTTCCGGGTCCTAAGCAATCAGCCCCAGCATTTT
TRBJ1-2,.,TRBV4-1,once,CASSRFQGTSNYGYTF,TGCGCCAGCAGCCGCTTTCAGGGGACATCAAACTATGGCTACACCTTC
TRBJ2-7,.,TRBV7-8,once,CASSLRAGGSSYEQYF,TGTGCCAGCAGCTTAAGGGCGGGCGGAAGCTCCTACGAGCAGTACTTC
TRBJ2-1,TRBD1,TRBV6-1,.,CASRTGHYNEQFF,TGTGCCAGCAGGACAGGGCACTACAATGAGCAGTTCTTC
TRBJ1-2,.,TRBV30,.,CAWSIAGGNNYGYTF,TGTGCCTGGAGTATCGCCGGTGGGAATAACTATGGCTACACCTTC
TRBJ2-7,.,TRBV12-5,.,CASAIGTTYEQYF,TGTGCTAGTGCCATCGGGACAACTTACGAGCAGTACTTC
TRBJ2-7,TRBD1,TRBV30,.,CAWSLQGTYEQYF,TGTGCCTGGAGCCTACAGGGGACCTACGAGCAGTACTTC
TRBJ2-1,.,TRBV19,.,CASSIRTRSYNEQFF,TGTGCCAGTAGTATACGAACTAGATCCTACAATGAGCAGTTCTTC
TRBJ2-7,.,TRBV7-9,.,CASSDGQGKSYEQYF,TGTGCCAGCAGCGACGGGCAGGGGAAGTCCTACGAGCAGTACTTC
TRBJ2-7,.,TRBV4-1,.,CASSQTERDEQYF,TGTGCCAGCAGCCAAACCGAGAGGGACGAGCAGTACTTC
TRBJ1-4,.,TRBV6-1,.,CASGGAGRQKLFF,TGTGCCAGCGGGGGGGCAGGGAGGCAAAAACTGTTTTTT
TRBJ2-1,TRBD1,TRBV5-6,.,CASTKDRGRAVNEQFF,TGTGCCAGCACCAAGGACAGGGGGCGAGCGGTCAATGAGCAGTTCTTC
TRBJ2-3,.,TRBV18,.,CASSPPQGTDTQYF,TGTGCCAGCTCACCTCCCCAAGGCACAGATACGCAGTATTTT
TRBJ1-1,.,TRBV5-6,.,CASSLRGATEAFF,TGTGCCAGCAGCTTGCGTGGAGCCACTGAAGCTTTCTTT